These 14 T cell receptor beta chains were sequenced from one sample in a study of cytomegalovirus exposure and HLA in healthy donors. PCR involved 60 Vbeta and 13 Jbeta primers. Generated by immunoSEQ multiplex PCR, the TCRdb table keeps only in-frame clones and is missing some. The data contain more than 90,000 clones, about four fifths of them singletons. The sequencing sample was made of PBMCs. The receptors stem from a woman between 35 and 50 years old in good health and CMV-seronegative.

This rearrangement joins TRBV5-1 to TRBJ1-1; D gene ambiguous. V was trimmed by 4 bases and J by 0 bases, leaving 22 bases between them. CDR3 size: 18 residues. Germline V gene data show CDR1 as SGHRS and CDR2 as YFSETQ. This CDR3 reads CASSRNAKTVDMNTEAFF. DNA for the CDR3: TGCGCCAGCAGCCGAAACGCGAAAACAGTCGACATGAACACTGAAGCTTTCTTT.

The chain carries TRBV18 and TRBJ2-5; tentatively, D is TRBD2 (5 bases). V dropped 3 bases and J dropped 5 bases, with 13 bases sitting between them. CDR1 and CDR2 from the germline V gene are KGHSH and LQKENI. The CDR3 extends over 14 amino acids. The CDR3 sequence is CASSPTGNGETQYF. The CDR3 nucleotides read TGTGCCAGCTCACCGACCGGGAATGGGGAGACCCAGTACTTC.

V usage is TRBV18 and J usage is TRBJ2-7; 7 nucleotides match TRBD2. Germline V gene data show CDR1 as KGHSH and CDR2 as LQKENI. Trimming at V came to 5 bases and at J to 6 bases, leaving 10 bases not matched to a gene. This CDR3 spans 14 amino acids. This CDR3 is CASSSGGSVGEQYF. The CDR3 DNA is TGTGCCAGCTCATCGGGCGGGAGTGTCGGCGAGCAGTACTTC.

This clone turned up a few times. CDR3 sequence: CASSIGGGADTQYF. DNA of the CDR3: TGTGCCAGCAGCATAGGGGGAGGGGCAGATACGCAGTATTTT. This chain links TRBV9 with TRBJ2-3, with D possibly TRBD2 on 7 matching bases. Germline assignment: CDR1 SGDLS and CDR2 YYNGEE. CDR3 size: 14 residues. The germline V and J ends were trimmed by 4 bases and 4 bases, with 13 bases remaining between them.

CDR3 sequence (DNA): TGTGCCAGCAGCTGGGACAAGCGGAGTCTGTACTTC. This gives the protein CASSWDKRSLYF. The gene calls are TRBV5-4 and TRBJ2-7, with D possibly TRBD1 on 6 matching bases. The CDR3 consists of 12 residues. Between the trimmed V and J ends, which lost 3 bases and 12 bases, there was a span of 16 bases. Germline values: CDR1 SGHNT, CDR2 YYREEE (reference sequence).

The chain has TRBV6-5 and TRBJ2-1, with 9 bases aligning to TRBD2. Trimming removed 7 bases from V and 7 bases from J; junction bases left unmatched: 5. Germline values: CDR1 MNHEY, CDR2 SVGAGI. The CDR3 consists of 13 residues. CDR3 protein: CASTRLAANEQFF. The CDR3 DNA is TGTGCCAGCACGAGACTAGCGGCGAATGAGCAGTTCTTC.

This clone was counted only a few times. The sample contains more than one DNA sequence encoding this CDR3. The rearrangement joins TRBV10-3 to TRBJ2-5; D might be TRBD1 (8 bases). The V end was cut by 4 bases, the J end by 5 bases, with 14 bases between. The CDR3 covers 14 residues. In germline, CDR1 is ENHRY, CDR2 SYGVKD. The CDR3 protein is CAISAGQGGETQYF. The CDR3 DNA reads as TGTGCCATCAGTGCCGGACAGGGAGGGGAGACCCAGTACTTC.

This rearrangement joins TRBV15 to TRBJ2-7; TRBD1 aligns across 9 bases. The CDR3 runs to 17 residues. V lost 3 bases, J lost 1 base, and 10 bases stayed unmatched. Per germline, CDR1 LNHNV and CDR2 YYDKDF (reference sequence). The CDR3 loop is CATSRHSGTGSSYEQYF. Written as DNA, the CDR3 is TGTGCCACCAGCAGGCATTCTGGGACAGGGTCATCCTACGAGCAGTACTTC. Supplemented by reference TRBV15 and TRBJ2-7, the full variable domain reads DAMVIQNPRYQVTQFGKPVTLSCSQTLNHNVMYWYQQKSSQAPKLLFHYYDKDFNNEADTPDNFQSRRPNTSFCFLDIRSPGLGDTAMYLCATSRHSGTGSSYEQYFGPGTRLTVT.

The J gene is TRBJ2-7, the V gene TRBV19; possibly TRBD1 for D (5 bases). The CDR3 has 14 amino acids. V was shortened by 6 bases and J by 1 base, with 13 bases between the two germline ends. The germline V gene encodes CDR1 LNHDA and CDR2 SQIVND (reference sequence). The CDR3 region is CASSLRDGSYEQYF. For the CDR3, the DNA is TGTGCCAGTAGCCTCAGGGATGGGTCCTACGAGCAGTACTTC.

The chain recombines TRBV27 with TRBJ2-3; 8 bases map to TRBD2. V gave up 8 bases and J gave up 3 bases; unmatched junction bases: 7. Germline loops: CDR1 MNHEY, CDR2 SMNVEV (reference sequence). This CDR3 has 14 amino acids. The CDR3 sequence is CASFGERGTDTQYF. The CDR3 nucleotides read TGTGCCAGCTTCGGGGAGCGGGGGACAGATACGCAGTATTTT.

This clone was found a few times. CDR3 residues: CASRPLLYRDVYNEQFF. Here the CDR3 DNA reads TGTGCCAGCCGACCCCTGCTGTACAGGGACGTTTACAATGAGCAGTTCTTC. This rearrangement joins TRBV28 to TRBJ2-1, with D maybe TRBD1 (6 bases). This CDR3 has 17 amino acids. V lost 8 bases and J lost 4, with 24 bases in between. Germline values: CDR1 MDHEN, CDR2 SYDVKM.

J is TRBJ2-5 and V is TRBV6-1; 15 positions agree with TRBD2. From germline, CDR1 is MNHNS and CDR2 SASEGT. The CDR3 contains 17 residues. V lost 1 base and J lost 1; bases outside the gene matches: 1. CDR3 coding DNA: TGTGCCAGCAGTGAAGAGGGACTAGCGGGAGGCCAAGAGACCCAGTACTTC. This encodes CASSEEGLAGGQETQYF.

The J gene is TRBJ1-5, the V gene TRBV28; D perhaps matches TRBD1 (5 bases). V was pared by 1 base and J by 6 bases, with 13 bases between. The CDR3 is made up of 15 amino acids. Germline CDR1 is MDHEN and CDR2 is SYDVKM. CDR3 bases: TGTGCCAGCAGTTTATCGCTGCAGGGTGGTCAGCCCCAGCATTTT. This sequence encodes CASSLSLQGGQPQHF.

This clone was found once. CDR3: CSGGNEKLFF. The CDR3 DNA reads as TGCAGCGGAGGAAATGAAAAACTGTTTTTT. This rearrangement joins TRBV29-1 to TRBJ1-4; D unclear. Trimming cost V 7 bases and J 5 bases, with 5 bases left between them. Germline CDR1 reads SQVTM; CDR2 reads ANQGSEA. The CDR3 sequence is 10 residues long. The full variable domain, in which reference TRBV29-1 and TRBJ1-4 provide the parts outside the CDR3, is SAVISQKPSRDICQRGTSLTIQCQVDSQVTMMFWYRQQPGQSLTLIATANQGSEATYESGFVIDKFPISRPNLTFSTLTVSNMSPEDSSIYLCSGGNEKLFFGSGTQLSVL.